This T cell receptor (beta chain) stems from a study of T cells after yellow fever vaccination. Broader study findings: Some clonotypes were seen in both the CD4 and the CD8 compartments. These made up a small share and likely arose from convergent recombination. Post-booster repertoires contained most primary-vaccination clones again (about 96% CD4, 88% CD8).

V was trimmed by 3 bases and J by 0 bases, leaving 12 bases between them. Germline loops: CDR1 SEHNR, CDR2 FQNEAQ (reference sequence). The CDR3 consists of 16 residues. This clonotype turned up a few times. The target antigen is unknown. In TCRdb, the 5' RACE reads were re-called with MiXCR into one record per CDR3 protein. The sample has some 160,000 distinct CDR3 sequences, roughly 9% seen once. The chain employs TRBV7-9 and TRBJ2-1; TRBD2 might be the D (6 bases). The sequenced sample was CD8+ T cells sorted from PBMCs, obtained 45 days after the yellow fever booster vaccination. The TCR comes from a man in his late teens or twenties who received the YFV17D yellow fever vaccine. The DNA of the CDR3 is TGTGCCAGCAGCTTCGGGAGCCTGAGCTCCTACAATGAGCAGTTCTTC. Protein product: CASSFGSLSSYNEQFF.